The rows below give T cell receptor beta chains drawn from one sample of a study of cytomegalovirus exposure and HLA in healthy donors. TCRdb's table, derived via immunoSEQ multiplex PCR, lists solely in-frame clones and lacks some. The table lists roughly 98,000 clones, roughly 81% of them singletons. The sample taken for sequencing was PBMCs. The receptors here all came from a man aged 40-50 years in good health and CMV-seronegative. The CDR3 runs from the conserved cysteine through the conserved F or W. D genes are given only for firm matches. A row's size may be missing; if present it is once, few, many or a size class.

d_call: TRBD2; cdr3_length: 17; j_call: TRBJ2-1; clone_size: once; v_call: TRBV5-1; cdr3_nt: TGCGCCAGCAGCTTGGGGGTCCGGGGGGGCGCCGACAATGAGCAGTTCTTC; cdr3_aa: CASSLGVRGGADNEQFF
d_call: TRBD2; cdr3_length: 16; j_call: TRBJ2-2; clone_size: -; v_call: TRBV9; cdr3_nt: TGTGCCAGCAGCGATTCTAGCGGGGGGGCCGCCGGGGAGCTGTTTTTT; cdr3_aa: CASSDSSGGAAGELFF
d_call: TRBD1; cdr3_length: 15; j_call: TRBJ1-6; clone_size: few; v_call: TRBV5-1; cdr3_nt: TGCGCCAGCAGCCAACGGACAGGGCTAAATTCACCCCTCCACTTT; cdr3_aa: CASSQRTGLNSPLHF
d_call: TRBD1; cdr3_length: 14; j_call: TRBJ2-7; clone_size: -; v_call: TRBV9; cdr3_nt: TGTGCCAGCAGCGTAGAGGCAGGGGGCGGCGAGCAGTACTTC; cdr3_aa: CASSVEAGGGEQYF
d_call: -; cdr3_length: 15; j_call: TRBJ2-1; clone_size: -; v_call: TRBV27; cdr3_nt: TGTGCCAGCAGTTTCCTCGGATCAGGGTACAATGAGCAGTTCTTC; cdr3_aa: CASSFLGSGYNEQFF
d_call: -; cdr3_length: 15; j_call: TRBJ2-1; clone_size: -; v_call: TRBV30; cdr3_nt: TGTGCCTGGAGTGGAGGTCTTATCTCCTACAATGAGCAGTTCTTC; cdr3_aa: CAWSGGLISYNEQFF
d_call: -; cdr3_length: 14; j_call: TRBJ1-2; clone_size: few; v_call: TRBV18; cdr3_nt: TGTGCCAGCTCATCGGGAAGAAGGGAGAATGGCTACACCTTC; cdr3_aa: CASSSGRRENGYTF
d_call: -; cdr3_length: 16; j_call: TRBJ2-6; clone_size: -; v_call: TRBV29-1; cdr3_nt: TGCAGCGTTGTGGGCATCCTAAGCTCTGGGGCCAACGTCCTGACTTTC; cdr3_aa: CSVVGILSSGANVLTF
d_call: -; cdr3_length: 13; j_call: TRBJ2-1; clone_size: -; v_call: TRBV29-1; cdr3_nt: TGCAGCGTTGACAGACAACACTACAATGAGCAGTTCTTC; cdr3_aa: CSVDRQHYNEQFF
d_call: -; cdr3_length: 12; j_call: TRBJ2-7; clone_size: -; v_call: TRBV6-5; cdr3_nt: TGTGCCAGCACTGGACAAGACTACGAGCAGTACTTC; cdr3_aa: CASTGQDYEQYF
d_call: -; cdr3_length: 16; j_call: TRBJ1-6; clone_size: -; v_call: TRBV5-4; cdr3_nt: TGTGCCAGCAGCTGGAGTGGCCAGTCCTATAATTCACCCCTCCACTTT; cdr3_aa: CASSWSGQSYNSPLHF
d_call: -; cdr3_length: 14; j_call: TRBJ1-3; clone_size: once; v_call: TRBV12-5; cdr3_nt: TGTGCTAGTGGTTACAGGGTGAAGGGAAACACCATATATTTT; cdr3_aa: CASGYRVKGNTIYF
d_call: -; cdr3_length: 16; j_call: TRBJ2-1; clone_size: -; v_call: TRBV15; cdr3_nt: TGTGCCACCAGCAGTCCCCCTGAGAGCTCCTACAATGAGCAGTTCTTC; cdr3_aa: CATSSPPESSYNEQFF
d_call: TRBD1; cdr3_length: 15; j_call: TRBJ2-2; clone_size: -; v_call: TRBV7-9; cdr3_nt: TGTGCCAGCAGCCTAGGACAGGGTGGAACGGGGGAGCTGTTTTTT; cdr3_aa: CASSLGQGGTGELFF
d_call: -; cdr3_length: 12; j_call: TRBJ1-1; clone_size: -; v_call: TRBV7-8; cdr3_nt: TGTGCCAGCAGCTTAGGGCGGGTTGAAGCTTTCTTT; cdr3_aa: CASSLGRVEAFF
d_call: TRBD2; cdr3_length: 13; j_call: TRBJ2-7; clone_size: few; v_call: TRBV5-8; cdr3_nt: TGTGCCAGCAGCTTGGGGCTAGCGGGGGAGCAGTACTTC; cdr3_aa: CASSLGLAGEQYF
d_call: -; cdr3_length: 12; j_call: TRBJ2-5; clone_size: -; v_call: TRBV7-6; cdr3_nt: TGTGCCAGCCAGTTGGCGGGAGAGACCCAGTACTTC; cdr3_aa: CASQLAGETQYF
d_call: TRBD1; cdr3_length: 16; j_call: TRBJ1-2; clone_size: -; v_call: TRBV9; cdr3_nt: TGTGCCAGCAGCGTAACGGGACAGGGGGCGCTTAATGGCTACACCTTC; cdr3_aa: CASSVTGQGALNGYTF
d_call: TRBD2; cdr3_length: 14; j_call: TRBJ2-5; clone_size: -; v_call: TRBV7-7; cdr3_nt: TGTGCCAGCAGCTTGCGGGGGTCCTTAGAGACCCAGTACTTC; cdr3_aa: CASSLRGSLETQYF
d_call: -; cdr3_length: 15; j_call: TRBJ1-1; clone_size: few; v_call: TRBV6-1; cdr3_nt: TGTGCCAGCAGCAGACCCACGCGGGTCGGCACTGAAGCTTTCTTT; cdr3_aa: CASSRPTRVGTEAFF
d_call: -; cdr3_length: 13; j_call: TRBJ1-1; clone_size: -; v_call: TRBV4-2; cdr3_nt: TGTGCCAGCAGCCTGGGGGCGGGTCCTGAAGCTTTCTTT; cdr3_aa: CASSLGAGPEAFF
d_call: -; cdr3_length: 17; j_call: TRBJ1-4; clone_size: -; v_call: TRBV5-6; cdr3_nt: TGTGCCAGCAGCTGGAACTTAGGGAGTGCAACTAATGAAAAACTGTTTTTT; cdr3_aa: CASSWNLGSATNEKLFF
d_call: -; cdr3_length: 16; j_call: TRBJ1-1; clone_size: few; v_call: TRBV11-2; cdr3_nt: TGTGCCAGCAGCCCCTTCCTGAGGGACAAATTCGTTGAAGCTTTCTTT; cdr3_aa: CASSPFLRDKFVEAFF
d_call: -; cdr3_length: 15; j_call: TRBJ2-4; clone_size: -; v_call: TRBV11-2; cdr3_nt: TGTGCCAGCAGCTTAGGCGCGGGGACCAAAAACATTCAGTACTTC; cdr3_aa: CASSLGAGTKNIQYF
d_call: TRBD1; cdr3_length: 17; j_call: TRBJ2-7; clone_size: -; v_call: TRBV7-2; cdr3_nt: TGTGCCAGCAGCTTAGAAAGGACAGGGGGAGTACCCTACGAGCAGTACTTC; cdr3_aa: CASSLERTGGVPYEQYF
d_call: TRBD2; cdr3_length: 15; j_call: TRBJ2-1; clone_size: -; v_call: TRBV6-5; cdr3_nt: TGTGCCAGCAGTCTTCTAGCGGGGGGCTACAATGAGCAGTTCTTC; cdr3_aa: CASSLLAGGYNEQFF
d_call: TRBD1; cdr3_length: 15; j_call: TRBJ1-4; clone_size: few; v_call: TRBV6-1; cdr3_nt: TGTGCCAGCAATTCCGGGACAGGGACTAATGAAAAACTGTTTTTT; cdr3_aa: CASNSGTGTNEKLFF
d_call: TRBD1; cdr3_length: 16; j_call: TRBJ2-7; clone_size: -; v_call: TRBV7-9; cdr3_nt: TGTGCCAGCAGCGTCTCCGGGACAGGGGTATTGAGGGAGCAGTACTTC; cdr3_aa: CASSVSGTGVLREQYF
d_call: TRBD1; cdr3_length: 18; j_call: TRBJ2-3; clone_size: -; v_call: TRBV7-2; cdr3_nt: TGTGCCAGCAGCGTTCCAGTATCCTCCGGGACAGGGGGCTATACGCAGTATTTT; cdr3_aa: CASSVPVSSGTGGYTQYF
d_call: -; cdr3_length: 12; j_call: TRBJ1-5; clone_size: -; v_call: TRBV6-5; cdr3_nt: TGTGCCAGCAGTTACTACGGTCAGCCCCAGCATTTT; cdr3_aa: CASSYYGQPQHF
d_call: TRBD2; cdr3_length: 17; j_call: TRBJ2-5; clone_size: few; v_call: TRBV27; cdr3_nt: TGTGCCAGCAGTTTATTGACTAGCGGGGGCCCTGGGGAGACCCAGTACTTC; cdr3_aa: CASSLLTSGGPGETQYF
d_call: -; cdr3_length: 16; j_call: TRBJ2-2; clone_size: -; v_call: TRBV5-4; cdr3_nt: TGTGCCAGCAGCCTAGCTGGGACAAAGATCACCGGGGAGCTGTTTTTT; cdr3_aa: CASSLAGTKITGELFF
d_call: -; cdr3_length: 10; j_call: TRBJ2-7; clone_size: few; v_call: TRBV20-1; cdr3_nt: TGCAGTGCCACAGATGTTGAGCAGTACTTC; cdr3_aa: CSATDVEQYF
d_call: -; cdr3_length: 16; j_call: TRBJ2-3; clone_size: -; v_call: TRBV7-2; cdr3_nt: TGTGCCAGCAGTCAGATCGGGGGTGGGTACACAGATACGCAGTATTTT; cdr3_aa: CASSQIGGGYTDTQYF
d_call: -; cdr3_length: 17; j_call: TRBJ1-1; clone_size: -; v_call: TRBV18; cdr3_nt: TGTGCCAGCTCACCGATGCCCAGGAGCAGGGGTGAAACTGAAGCTTTCTTT; cdr3_aa: CASSPMPRSRGETEAFF
d_call: TRBD1; cdr3_length: 14; j_call: TRBJ2-5; clone_size: once; v_call: TRBV30; cdr3_nt: TGTGCCTGGAGGGAACCGGGACAGCAAGAGACCCAGTACTTC; cdr3_aa: CAWREPGQQETQYF
d_call: TRBD1; cdr3_length: 15; j_call: TRBJ2-2; clone_size: -; v_call: TRBV5-1; cdr3_nt: TGCGCCAGCAGCACAACAGGGGGAGGTACCGGGGAGCTGTTTTTT; cdr3_aa: CASSTTGGGTGELFF
d_call: -; cdr3_length: 13; j_call: TRBJ2-1; clone_size: -; v_call: TRBV19; cdr3_nt: TGTGCCAGTAGTACCCTACAGTACAATGAGCAGTTCTTC; cdr3_aa: CASSTLQYNEQFF
d_call: -; cdr3_length: 13; j_call: TRBJ2-5; clone_size: once; v_call: TRBV30; cdr3_nt: TGTGCCTGGAGTGTAGGCAGGAAAGAGACCCAGTACTTC; cdr3_aa: CAWSVGRKETQYF
d_call: TRBD1; cdr3_length: 15; j_call: TRBJ2-3; clone_size: once; v_call: TRBV5-4; cdr3_nt: TGTGCCAGCACCCTAGGGGGACAGGGGGCATATACGCAGTATTTT; cdr3_aa: CASTLGGQGAYTQYF
d_call: -; cdr3_length: 14; j_call: TRBJ1-2; clone_size: -; v_call: TRBV6-5; cdr3_nt: TGTGCCAGCAGTTTCTTCGGTCCTAACTATGGCTACACCTTC; cdr3_aa: CASSFFGPNYGYTF
d_call: -; cdr3_length: 15; j_call: TRBJ2-2; clone_size: -; v_call: TRBV5-4; cdr3_nt: TGTGCCAGCAGCCCCTGGACAGCGAACACCGGGGAGCTGTTTTTT; cdr3_aa: CASSPWTANTGELFF
d_call: TRBD1; cdr3_length: 17; j_call: TRBJ2-7; clone_size: -; v_call: TRBV4-3; cdr3_nt: TGCGCCAGCAGCCAATTCTCCGGGACAGGGGCCCGGTACGAGCAGTACTTC; cdr3_aa: CASSQFSGTGARYEQYF
d_call: -; cdr3_length: 14; j_call: TRBJ1-2; clone_size: -; v_call: TRBV6-5; cdr3_nt: TGTGCCAGCAGTTACTCTGGACAATCCTATGGCTACACCTTC; cdr3_aa: CASSYSGQSYGYTF
d_call: -; cdr3_length: 13; j_call: TRBJ1-1; clone_size: -; v_call: TRBV5-1; cdr3_nt: TGCGCCAGCAGCGTAGAGATGAACACTGAAGCTTTCTTT; cdr3_aa: CASSVEMNTEAFF
d_call: TRBD1; cdr3_length: 13; j_call: TRBJ2-5; clone_size: -; v_call: TRBV10-3; cdr3_nt: TGTGCCATCTCCGGGACAGGACAAGAGACCCAGTACTTC; cdr3_aa: CAISGTGQETQYF
d_call: -; cdr3_length: 15; j_call: TRBJ2-1; clone_size: -; v_call: TRBV7-2; cdr3_nt: TGTGCCAGCAGCTTATTAACCCGCAGCGACAATGAGCAGTTCTTC; cdr3_aa: CASSLLTRSDNEQFF
d_call: -; cdr3_length: 13; j_call: TRBJ1-5; clone_size: -; v_call: TRBV5-6; cdr3_nt: TGTGCCAGCAGCTCAAGGGGCGTCCAGCCCCAGCATTTT; cdr3_aa: CASSSRGVQPQHF
d_call: -; cdr3_length: 13; j_call: TRBJ2-5; clone_size: -; v_call: TRBV7-2; cdr3_nt: TGTGCCAGCAGCTTCTTTGCTGTAGCGACCCAGTACTTC; cdr3_aa: CASSFFAVATQYF
d_call: -; cdr3_length: 14; j_call: TRBJ2-3; clone_size: -; v_call: TRBV11-1; cdr3_nt: TGTGCCAGCAGCTTACGATTGGGAGCAGATACGCAGTATTTT; cdr3_aa: CASSLRLGADTQYF
d_call: -; cdr3_length: 16; j_call: TRBJ1-5; clone_size: -; v_call: TRBV18; cdr3_nt: TGTGCCAGCTCACTGTATCAGGGTGTTAGCAATCAGCCCCAGCATTTT; cdr3_aa: CASSLYQGVSNQPQHF
d_call: TRBD1; cdr3_length: 13; j_call: TRBJ2-3; clone_size: -; v_call: TRBV7-2; cdr3_nt: TGTGCCAGCAGCTGGACAGGGGCCGATACGCAGTATTTT; cdr3_aa: CASSWTGADTQYF
d_call: -; cdr3_length: 13; j_call: TRBJ1-3; clone_size: -; v_call: TRBV13; cdr3_nt: TGTGCCAGCAGCCGGGGGGCTGGAAACACCATATATTTT; cdr3_aa: CASSRGAGNTIYF
d_call: -; cdr3_length: 12; j_call: TRBJ1-1; clone_size: -; v_call: TRBV5-6; cdr3_nt: TGTGCCAGCAGCTTGGGTACCGGTGAAGCTTTCTTT; cdr3_aa: CASSLGTGEAFF
d_call: -; cdr3_length: 15; j_call: TRBJ2-7; clone_size: -; v_call: TRBV9; cdr3_nt: TGTGCCAGCAGCGTATTGCCAGGGCGCTCCTACGAGCAGTACTTC; cdr3_aa: CASSVLPGRSYEQYF
d_call: TRBD1; cdr3_length: 15; j_call: TRBJ1-2; clone_size: few; v_call: TRBV7-9; cdr3_nt: TGTTCCAGCAGTGGACAGGAAACTATTAACTATGGCTACACCTTC; cdr3_aa: CSSSGQETINYGYTF
d_call: -; cdr3_length: 16; j_call: TRBJ2-6; clone_size: -; v_call: TRBV7-9; cdr3_nt: TGTGCCAGCAGCCCGCCGCGGGACTCTGGGGCCAACGTCCTGACTTTC; cdr3_aa: CASSPPRDSGANVLTF